These 12 T cell receptor beta chains came from one sample sequenced in a study of cytomegalovirus exposure and HLA in healthy donors. With 60 Vbeta and 13 Jbeta primers, the PCR was carried out. The assay was immunoSEQ multiplex PCR, and TCRdb's table has in-frame clones only and misses some. This sample has 100,000 to 150,000 clones, with about four fifths found just once. Sequencing input: PBMCs. The receptors shown here come from a man aged 35-49 years in good health and CMV-seronegative.

The gene calls are TRBV9 and TRBJ2-1; 8 nucleotides match TRBD1. The CDR3 totals 16 residues. After removal of 4 bases from V and 8 bases from J, the junction contained 14 bases not matched to a gene. CDR1 SGDLS and CDR2 YYNGEE come from the germline V gene. CDR3 nucleotides: TGTGCCAGCAGCCATAAGACAGGGGATTCTGATTATGAGCAGTTCTTC. This sequence encodes CASSHKTGDSDYEQFF.

V usage is TRBV13 and J usage is TRBJ1-2; D ambiguous. V was cut by 2 bases and J by 0 bases, with 10 bases left in between. Germline V gene sequence: CDR1 PRHDT, CDR2 FYEKMQ (reference sequence). The CDR3 contains 15 residues. The CDR3 DNA reads as TGTGCCAGCAGCTTACGTCAACGGTCTAACTATGGCTACACCTTC. This gives the protein CASSLRQRSNYGYTF.

In its sample, this clone was seen a few times. The chain links TRBV7-2 to TRBJ2-1; D is possibly TRBD1 (6 bases). Trimming shortened V by 5 bases and J by 1 base, and 12 bases separated the two germline ends. Germline V CDR1 and CDR2: SGHTA, FQGNSA. This CDR3 region has 15 residues. This CDR3 is CASSGRGGSYNEQFF. CDR3 nucleotides: TGTGCCAGCAGCGGACGAGGGGGTTCCTACAATGAGCAGTTCTTC.

The V call is TRBV28, the J call TRBJ2-7; TRBD1 agrees at 8 bases. Germline loops: CDR1 MDHEN, CDR2 SYDVKM. The CDR3 loop spans 14 amino acids. The V segment lost 8 bases and the J segment 2 bases; nucleotides outside the gene matches: 8. The DNA of the CDR3 is TGTGCCAGCTTACGGGGACAGGCGCCCTACGAGCAGTACTTC. Protein: CASLRGQAPYEQYF.

This clone showed up just a few times. The chain uses TRBV7-2 and TRBJ2-7, with TRBD1 matching over 10 bases. CDR1 and CDR2 (germline): SGHTA, FQGNSA. CDR3 size: 14 residues. Trimming removed 6 bases from V and 7 bases from J; junction bases left unmatched: 9. The CDR3 here is CASRTGGAGWEQYF. DNA for the CDR3: TGTGCCAGCAGGACAGGGGGCGCGGGGTGGGAGCAGTACTTC.

The chain links TRBV11-2 to TRBJ1-6; 9 bases line up with TRBD1. This CDR3 is 14 amino acids long. The J segment lost 7 bases and the V segment lost 5 bases, leaving 3 bases of the junction unmatched. Germline lookup yields CDR1 SGHAT and CDR2 FQNNGV. The DNA of the CDR3 is TGTGCCAGCAGCGCGACAGGGGGAAATTCACCCCTCCACTTT. Its protein is CASSATGGNSPLHF.

The chain uses TRBV29-1 and TRBJ1-1, with D perhaps TRBD1 (5 bases). The germline V gene has CDR1 SQVTM and CDR2 ANQGSEA. V lost 5 bases and J 6 bases, leaving 16 bases between the germline ends. The CDR3 extends over 13 amino acids. Here the CDR3 DNA reads TGCAGCGTTCGTTTGACAGAGTATGCTGAAGCTTTCTTT. Its protein product is CSVRLTEYAEAFF.

This rearrangement joins TRBV6-5 to TRBJ2-7; TRBD1 matches 9 bases. The germline gives CDR1 MNHEY, CDR2 SVGAGI. V was pared by 2 bases and J by 7 bases, with 9 bases of the junction left unmatched. CDR3 length: 15 amino acids. The CDR3 nucleotides read TGTGCCAGCAGTTACGGGGGGACAGGGCTGGAAGAGCAGTACTTC. It is translated as CASSYGGTGLEEQYF.

This clone was seen a handful of times. The chain carries TRBV5-4 and TRBJ1-2; TRBD1 matches 7 bases. The CDR3 runs 13 residues. V was clipped by 3 bases and J by 8 bases; unmatched bases: 7. Germline V CDR1 and CDR2: SGHNT, YYREEE (reference sequence). The CDR3 reads CASSSSRGDGYTF. The CDR3 DNA reads as TGTGCCAGCAGCTCATCCAGGGGGGACGGCTACACCTTC.

The genes are TRBV5-1 and TRBJ2-1; the match to TRBD2 covers 11 bases. The CDR3 covers 16 residues. V lost 4 bases to trimming and J lost 2 bases; unmatched junction nucleotides: 5. Germline loops: CDR1 SGHRS, CDR2 YFSETQ. CDR3 protein: CASSLTSGGTYNEQFF. The CDR3 nucleotides are TGCGCCAGCAGCCTAACTAGCGGGGGAACCTACAATGAGCAGTTCTTC.

This clone was detected a few times. The chain's CDR3 is CASSGLGRGGSNEKLFF. As DNA, the CDR3 is TGTGCCAGCAGTGGCTTGGGAAGAGGAGGCTCTAATGAAAAACTGTTTTTT. The V gene is TRBV6-4, the J gene TRBJ1-4; D unclear. Germline lookup yields CDR1 MRHNA and CDR2 SNTAGT. This CDR3 is 17 amino acids long. With 4 bases removed from V and 3 bases from J, the gap between germline ends came to 18 bases.

The J gene is TRBJ1-4, the V gene TRBV2; D remains ambiguous. This CDR3 is 14 amino acids long. Germline values: CDR1 SNHLY, CDR2 FYNNEI. V shed 2 bases and J shed 7 bases, with 11 bases lying between them. The CDR3 bases are TGTGCCAGCAGTGAACGGCGGAAAGCTGAAAAACTGTTTTTT. As protein: CASSERRKAEKLFF.